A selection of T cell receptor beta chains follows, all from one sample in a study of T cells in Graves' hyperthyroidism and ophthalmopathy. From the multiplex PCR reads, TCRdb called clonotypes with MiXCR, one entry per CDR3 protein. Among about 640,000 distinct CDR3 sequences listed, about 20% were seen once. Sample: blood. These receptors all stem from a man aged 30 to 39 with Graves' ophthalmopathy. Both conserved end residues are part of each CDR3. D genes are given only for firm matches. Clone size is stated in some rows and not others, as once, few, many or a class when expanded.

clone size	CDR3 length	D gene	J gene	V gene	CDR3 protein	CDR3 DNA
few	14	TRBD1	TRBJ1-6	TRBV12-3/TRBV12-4	CASTTGQPNSPLHF	TGTGCCAGCACCACGGGACAGCCAAATTCACCCCTCCACTTT
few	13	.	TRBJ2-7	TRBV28	CAGSDGWAGEQYF	TGTGCCGGCAGCGACGGGTGGGCGGGCGAGCAGTACTTC
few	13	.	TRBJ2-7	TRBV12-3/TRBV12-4	CASSSMLSYEQYF	TGTGCCAGCAGTTCAATGCTGTCCTACGAGCAGTACTTC
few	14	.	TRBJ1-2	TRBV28	CASSLSLGPEGYTF	TGTGCCAGCAGTTTAAGTCTGGGACCTGAGGGCTACACCTTC
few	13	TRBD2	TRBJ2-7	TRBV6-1	CASSGRAGVEQYF	TGTGCCAGCAGCGGGAGGGCCGGCGTCGAGCAGTACTTC
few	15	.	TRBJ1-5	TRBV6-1	CASSEEQLSNQPQHF	TGTGCCAGCAGTGAAGAGCAGCTTAGCAATCAGCCCCAGCATTTT
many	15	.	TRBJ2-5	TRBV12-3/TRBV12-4	CASSFGLGPKETQYF	TGTGCCAGCAGTTTTGGTTTAGGGCCCAAAGAGACCCAGTACTTC
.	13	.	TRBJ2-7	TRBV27	CASSPTPVGEQYF	TGTGCCAGCAGTCCGACACCGGTGGGCGAGCAGTACTTC
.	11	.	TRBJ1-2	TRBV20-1	CSARDRDGCTF	TGCAGTGCTAGAGACAGGGATGGCTGCACCTTC
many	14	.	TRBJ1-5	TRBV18	CASSPQRDYQPQHF	TGTGCCAGCTCACCACAAAGGGACTATCAGCCCCAGCATTTT
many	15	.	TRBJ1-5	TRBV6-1	CASSESRQLNQPQHF	TGTGCCAGCAGTGAAAGTAGACAACTCAATCAGCCCCAGCATTTT
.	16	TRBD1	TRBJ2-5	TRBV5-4	CASSLESGQGKETQYF	TGTGCCAGCAGCTTGGAGTCGGGACAGGGAAAGGAGACCCAGTACTTC
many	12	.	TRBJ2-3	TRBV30	CAWETGPATQYF	TGTGCCTGGGAAACGGGACCGGCTACGCAGTATTTT
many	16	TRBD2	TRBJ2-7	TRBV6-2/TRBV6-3	CASSFGLAGVSYEQYF	TGTGCCAGCAGTTTTGGACTAGCGGGAGTCTCCTACGAGCAGTACTTC
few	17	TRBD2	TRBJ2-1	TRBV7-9	CASSYGTSGRANNEQFF	TGTGCCAGCAGCTACGGGACTAGCGGGAGGGCGAACAATGAGCAGTTCTTC
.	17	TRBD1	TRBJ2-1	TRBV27	CASSHFPGQGAQNEQFF	TGTGCCAGCAGTCATTTTCCGGGACAGGGGGCGCAAAATGAGCAGTTCTTC
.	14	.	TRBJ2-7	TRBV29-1	CSVAQGGQHYEQYF	TGCAGCGTGGCGCAGGGGGGACAGCACTACGAGCAGTACTTC
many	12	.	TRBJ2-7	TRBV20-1	CSATERNREQYF	TGCAGTGCTACTGAAAGGAACCGGGAGCAGTACTTC
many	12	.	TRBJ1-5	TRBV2	CARDSHNQPQHF	TGTGCCAGGGACAGTCACAATCAGCCCCAGCATTTT
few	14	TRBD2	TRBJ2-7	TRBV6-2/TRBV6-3	CASISRDYQYEQYF	TGTGCCAGCATCTCCCGGGACTATCAGTACGAGCAGTACTTC
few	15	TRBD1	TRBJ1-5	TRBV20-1	CSARGQGRARQPQHF	TGCAGTGCTAGGGGACAGGGGCGAGCAAGACAGCCCCAGCATTTT
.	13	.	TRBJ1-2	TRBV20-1	CSAISTTNYGYTF	TGCAGTGCCATCTCCACCACTAACTATGGCTACACCTTC
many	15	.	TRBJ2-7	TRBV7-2	CASSLSDIQGSEQYF	TGTGCCAGCAGCTTATCGGACATACAGGGCAGCGAGCAGTACTTC
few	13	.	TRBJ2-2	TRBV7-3	CASSRSNTGELFF	TGTGCCAGCAGCCGTTCGAACACCGGGGAGCTGTTTTTT
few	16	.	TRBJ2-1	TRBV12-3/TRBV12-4	CASSLSRDGPYNEQFF	TGTGCCAGCAGTTTATCAAGGGACGGGCCTTACAATGAGCAGTTCTTC
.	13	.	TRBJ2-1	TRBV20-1	CSALTGGHGIQFF	TGCAGTGCACTGACGGGGGGACACGGTATCCAGTTCTTC
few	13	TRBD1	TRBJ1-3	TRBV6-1	CASRQGFGNTIYF	TGTGCCAGCAGACAGGGGTTTGGAAACACCATATATTTT
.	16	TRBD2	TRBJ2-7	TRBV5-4	CASSLGTSGPSYEQYF	TGTGCCAGCAGCTTGGGAACTAGCGGGCCCTCCTACGAGCAGTACTTC
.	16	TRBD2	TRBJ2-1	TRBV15	CATSPVGLAGGREQFF	TGTGCCACCAGCCCCGTTGGGTTAGCGGGAGGCAGGGAGCAGTTCTTC
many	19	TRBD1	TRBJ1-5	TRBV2	CASSGKRQGAGTRTQPQHF	TGTGCCAGCAGTGGGAAAAGACAGGGGGCTGGTACCCGCACGCAGCCCCAGCATTTT
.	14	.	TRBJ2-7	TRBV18	CASSPNLQGSEQYF	TGTGCCAGCTCACCAAACCTACAGGGCTCCGAGCAGTACTTC
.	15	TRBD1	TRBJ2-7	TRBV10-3	CAISEAGQGGIGQYF	TGTGCCATCAGTGAAGCGGGACAGGGGGGTATAGGGCAGTACTTC
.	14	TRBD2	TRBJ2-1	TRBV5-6	CASSWAGRAYEQFF	TGTGCCAGCAGCTGGGCGGGGAGGGCGTATGAGCAGTTCTTC
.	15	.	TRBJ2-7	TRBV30	CAWRTPEGRTYEQYF	TGTGCCTGGAGAACTCCCGAGGGCCGCACTTACGAGCAGTACTTC
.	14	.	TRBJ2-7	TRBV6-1	CASSFPEISDEQYF	TGTGCCAGCAGTTTTCCCGAGATAAGCGACGAGCAGTACTTC
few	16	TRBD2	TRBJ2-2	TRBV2	CASSRTSGRNTGELFF	TGTGCCAGCAGCCGGACTAGCGGGAGAAACACCGGGGAGCTGTTTTTT
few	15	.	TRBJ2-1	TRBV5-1	CASSFMDPSYNEQFF	TGCGCCAGCAGCTTCATGGACCCCTCCTACAATGAGCAGTTCTTC
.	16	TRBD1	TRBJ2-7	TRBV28	CASRKTAGTGGYEQYF	TGTGCCAGCAGGAAGACCGCCGGGACAGGGGGCTACGAGCAGTACTTC
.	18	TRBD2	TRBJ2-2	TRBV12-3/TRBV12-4	CASNLPGTSGGGTGELFF	TGTGCCAGCAACCTCCCCGGGACTAGCGGAGGTGGGACCGGGGAGCTGTTTTTT
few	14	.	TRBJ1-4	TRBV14	CASSQVGAREKLFF	TGTGCCAGCAGCCAAGTGGGGGCACGGGAAAAACTGTTTTTT
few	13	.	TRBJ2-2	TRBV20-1	CSAREGRIGELFF	TGCAGTGCTAGAGAGGGGAGGATCGGGGAGCTGTTTTTT
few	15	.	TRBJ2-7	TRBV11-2	CASSNVAGARNEQYF	TGTGCCAGCAGCAACGTAGCTGGGGCTCGAAACGAGCAGTACTTC